The source of this T cell receptor beta chain is a study of blood T cells in healthy people across ages. This CDR3 is built from 16 residues. Germline assignment: CDR1 SEHNR and CDR2 FQNEAQ (reference sequence). The V gene end was trimmed by 5 bases and the J gene end by 0 bases; junction bases not matched to a gene: 8. A second PCR, run for roughly 7 to 12 cycles, used a sample-barcoded 5' primer plus a J-beta primer mix. TCRdb re-derived calls from the 5' RACE reads in MiXCR, one entry per CDR3 protein. The sample holds hundreds of thousands of distinct CDR3 sequences, nearly 25% seen once. A further study also used this sample, focusing on T cells of mothers and their children.

The clonotype originates from a boy aged 5 to 17 in good health. This chain uses TRBV7-9 with TRBJ2-7; TRBD2 matches at 9 bases. Specimen: blood. CDR3 nucleotides: TGTGCCAGCAGCCCCCGTGGTAGCGGGAGCTCCTACGAGCAGTACTTC. Amino acid sequence: CASSPRGSGSSYEQYF.